A selection of T cell receptor beta chains follows, all from one sample in a study of blood T cell repertoires in COVID-19. Only in-frame clones appear in the TCRdb table, and some are missing; sequencing was by immunoSEQ multiplex PCR. The profile shows about 50,000 clones, 80% to 90% of them singletons. Sequenced material: peripheral blood. The receptor set was obtained from a human donor in a cohort sampled during active COVID-19. Both conserved end residues are part of each CDR3. A D gene is named only where the DNA matches it firmly. A clone size is listed for some rows: how often the clone was seen (once, few, many), or a class if it is expanded.

V: TRBV28
D: TRBD2
J: TRBJ2-3
size: .
CDR3: CASLAGGLNPDTQYF
DNA: TGTGCCAGCCTAGCGGGAGGTCTTAACCCAGATACGCAGTATTTT

V: TRBV27
D: TRBD2
J: TRBJ2-3
size: .
CDR3: CASSFGGGPVGDTQYF
DNA: TGTGCCAGCAGTTTTGGGGGAGGGCCGGTGGGAGATACGCAGTATTTT

V: TRBV11-2
D: .
J: TRBJ2-7
size: .
CDR3: CASGQGAGLATPYEQYF
DNA: TGTGCCAGCGGCCAGGGGGCGGGACTAGCAACACCCTACGAGCAGTACTTC

V: TRBV25-1
D: .
J: TRBJ1-1
size: .
CDR3: CASTPGNTEAFF
DNA: TGTGCCAGCACCCCCGGGAACACTGAAGCTTTCTTT

V: TRBV6-5
D: .
J: TRBJ2-2
size: .
CDR3: CASSRQPNTGELFF
DNA: TGTGCCAGCAGTAGACAGCCGAACACCGGGGAGCTGTTTTTT

V: TRBV9
D: .
J: TRBJ2-7
size: .
CDR3: CASSVSVQPNPYEQYF
DNA: TGTGCCAGCAGCGTATCCGTACAGCCGAATCCCTACGAGCAGTACTTC

V: TRBV27
D: .
J: TRBJ1-2
size: few
CDR3: CARRQKNYGYTF
DNA: TGTGCCAGGCGACAGAAAAACTATGGCTACACCTTC

V: TRBV4-1
D: .
J: TRBJ1-2
size: .
CDR3: CASSQFGGGYGYTF
DNA: TGCGCCAGCAGCCAATTTGGGGGAGGCTATGGCTACACCTTC

V: TRBV28
D: .
J: TRBJ1-2
size: .
CDR3: CASWGRDNYGYTF
DNA: TGTGCCAGCTGGGGGAGGGATAACTATGGCTACACCTTC

V: TRBV21-1
D: .
J: TRBJ2-2
size: .
CDR3: CASILWTPNTGELFF
DNA: TGTGCCAGCATCCTTTGGACTCCGAACACCGGGGAGCTGTTTTTT

V: TRBV5-1
D: TRBD1
J: TRBJ2-1
size: .
CDR3: CASSLADRGYNEQFF
DNA: TGCGCCAGCAGCTTGGCGGACAGGGGTTACAATGAGCAGTTCTTC

V: TRBV19
D: TRBD2
J: TRBJ2-7
size: .
CDR3: CASSIGGLAGKASYEQYF
DNA: TGTGCCAGTAGTATTGGGGGACTAGCGGGAAAGGCGTCCTACGAGCAGTACTTC

V: TRBV24-1
D: .
J: TRBJ2-7
size: .
CDR3: CATKGGYEQYF
DNA: TGTGCCACCAAGGGGGGGTACGAGCAGTACTTC

V: TRBV18
D: .
J: TRBJ1-3
size: .
CDR3: CASSPGTPTGNTIYF
DNA: TGTGCCAGCTCGCCTGGGACACCAACTGGAAACACCATATATTTT

V: TRBV7-3
D: TRBD2
J: TRBJ2-3
size: .
CDR3: CASSPRLAGSTDTQYF
DNA: TGTGCCAGCAGCCCGAGACTAGCGGGTAGCACAGATACGCAGTATTTT

V: TRBV6-5
D: .
J: TRBJ1-5
size: .
CDR3: CASLRQDSNQPQHF
DNA: TGTGCCAGCCTCAGACAGGATAGCAATCAGCCCCAGCATTTT

V: TRBV9
D: .
J: TRBJ2-7
size: .
CDR3: CASSVDRVPYEQYF
DNA: TGTGCCAGCAGCGTAGACAGGGTGCCCTACGAGCAGTACTTC

V: TRBV7-8
D: TRBD1
J: TRBJ2-7
size: few
CDR3: CASSPQGAYEQYF
DNA: TGTGCCAGCAGCCCCCAGGGGGCCTACGAGCAGTACTTC

V: TRBV30
D: .
J: TRBJ2-3
size: once
CDR3: CAWSVFAADTQYF
DNA: TGTGCCTGGAGTGTCTTCGCGGCAGATACGCAGTATTTT

V: TRBV21-1
D: .
J: TRBJ1-4
size: .
CDR3: CASSLRQRSTNEKLFF
DNA: TGTGCCAGCAGCCTTCGACAGAGATCAACTAATGAAAAACTGTTTTTT

V: TRBV11-3
D: TRBD1
J: TRBJ1-2
size: .
CDR3: CASSTDRANYGYTF
DNA: TGTGCCAGCAGTACGGACAGGGCCAACTATGGCTACACCTTC

V: TRBV7-3
D: TRBD1
J: TRBJ2-2
size: .
CDR3: CASSPGQGAGELFF
DNA: TGTGCCAGCAGTCCGGGACAGGGGGCCGGGGAGCTGTTTTTT

V: TRBV7-6
D: .
J: TRBJ2-7
size: .
CDR3: CASSLAKTGGDSYEQYF
DNA: TGTGCCAGCAGCTTAGCGAAAACCGGGGGGGACAGCTACGAGCAGTACTTC

V: TRBV25-1
D: TRBD1
J: TRBJ1-4
size: .
CDR3: CASSTGQPNEKLFF
DNA: TGTGCCAGCAGTACGGGACAGCCTAATGAAAAACTGTTTTTT

V: TRBV13
D: TRBD1
J: TRBJ1-2
size: .
CDR3: CASSRDRDRGYTF
DNA: TGTGCCAGCAGCCGCGACAGGGATCGAGGCTACACCTTC

V: TRBV28
D: .
J: TRBJ1-5
size: .
CDR3: CASSLGGVQPQHF
DNA: TGTGCCAGCAGCCTAGGGGGTGTCCAGCCCCAGCATTTT

V: TRBV9
D: TRBD1
J: TRBJ2-3
size: .
CDR3: CASSVEGGQGADTQYF
DNA: TGTGCCAGCAGCGTAGAAGGGGGACAGGGGGCAGATACGCAGTATTTT

V: TRBV27
D: .
J: TRBJ1-4
size: few
CDR3: CASSLRAQGTEKLFF
DNA: TGTGCCAGCAGTTTAAGGGCCCAGGGGACTGAAAAACTGTTTTTT

V: TRBV10-1
D: TRBD2
J: TRBJ2-1
size: .
CDR3: CASSENEGLAVYNEQFF
DNA: TGCGCCAGCAGTGAGAATGAGGGACTAGCGGTATACAATGAGCAGTTCTTC

V: TRBV15
D: .
J: TRBJ2-3
size: .
CDR3: CATSSLPGDTQYF
DNA: TGTGCCACCAGCAGTCTCCCGGGTGATACGCAGTATTTT

V: TRBV11-2
D: TRBD2
J: TRBJ2-7
size: .
CDR3: CASSSAGGLGYEQYF
DNA: TGTGCCAGCAGCTCCGCGGGGGGCTTAGGCTACGAGCAGTACTTC

V: TRBV29-1
D: .
J: TRBJ2-1
size: .
CDR3: CSAYGDNEQFF
DNA: TGCAGCGCCTACGGGGACAATGAGCAGTTCTTC

V: TRBV7-6
D: .
J: TRBJ1-3
size: .
CDR3: CASSLPGEGNTIYF
DNA: TGTGCCAGCAGCTTACCAGGGGAAGGAAACACCATATATTTT

V: TRBV6-6
D: .
J: TRBJ2-7
size: .
CDR3: CASSYSSDEQYF
DNA: TGTGCCAGCAGTTACTCCTCAGACGAGCAGTACTTC

V: TRBV29-1
D: TRBD1
J: TRBJ1-2
size: medium-sized
CDR3: CSVEPDRVNEGYTF
DNA: TGCAGCGTTGAACCTGACAGGGTAAATGAGGGCTACACCTTC

V: TRBV7-2
D: TRBD2
J: TRBJ2-1
size: .
CDR3: CASSLAASGGALNEQFF
DNA: TGTGCCAGCAGCTTAGCGGCTAGCGGGGGGGCCCTCAATGAGCAGTTCTTC

V: TRBV2
D: .
J: TRBJ1-2
size: .
CDR3: CASSTGRIPYGYTF
DNA: TGTGCCAGCAGTACAGGCCGGATCCCCTATGGCTACACCTTC

V: TRBV2
D: .
J: TRBJ2-1
size: .
CDR3: CASKSQGFNEQFF
DNA: TGTGCCAGCAAGTCTCAGGGGTTTAATGAGCAGTTCTTC

V: TRBV10-2
D: TRBD1
J: TRBJ1-5
size: .
CDR3: CASSEGTGVNQPQHF
DNA: TGCGCCAGCAGTGAGGGGACAGGGGTCAATCAGCCCCAGCATTTT

V: TRBV7-9
D: .
J: TRBJ1-6
size: .
CDR3: CASSFTKRSGYNSPLHF
DNA: TGTGCCAGCAGCTTCACCAAGCGGTCTGGTTATAATTCACCCCTCCACTTT

V: TRBV19
D: TRBD1
J: TRBJ2-5
size: .
CDR3: CASSISGQGAHETQYF
DNA: TGTGCCAGTAGTATTTCTGGACAGGGGGCACATGAGACCCAGTACTTC

V: TRBV5-1
D: .
J: TRBJ2-7
size: .
CDR3: CASSSGSPLTYEQYF
DNA: TGCGCCAGCAGCTCGGGATCCCCTCTTACCTACGAGCAGTACTTC

V: TRBV7-3
D: TRBD2
J: TRBJ2-2
size: few
CDR3: CASSLPGLAGGTGELFF
DNA: TGTGCCAGCAGCCTCCCGGGACTAGCGGGAGGCACCGGGGAGCTGTTTTTT

V: TRBV28
D: TRBD2
J: TRBJ2-1
size: .
CDR3: CASTDGLAGKYNEQFF
DNA: TGTGCCAGCACCGACGGACTAGCGGGAAAATACAATGAGCAGTTCTTC

V: TRBV6-4
D: TRBD2
J: TRBJ2-3
size: .
CDR3: CASSDSGGAADTQYF
DNA: TGTGCCAGCAGTGACAGCGGGGGGGCCGCAGATACGCAGTATTTT

V: TRBV2
D: .
J: TRBJ2-5
size: .
CDR3: CASSLIITGQETQYF
DNA: TGTGCCAGCAGCCTAATTATAACGGGGCAAGAGACCCAGTACTTC

V: TRBV9
D: TRBD1
J: TRBJ2-1
size: .
CDR3: CASSAGTGPPSKFF
DNA: TGTGCCAGCAGCGCCGGGACAGGGCCACCTAGTAAGTTCTTC

V: TRBV28
D: .
J: TRBJ2-4
size: .
CDR3: CASSTKIGAKNIQYF
DNA: TGTGCCAGCAGTACTAAAATTGGGGCCAAAAACATTCAGTACTTC